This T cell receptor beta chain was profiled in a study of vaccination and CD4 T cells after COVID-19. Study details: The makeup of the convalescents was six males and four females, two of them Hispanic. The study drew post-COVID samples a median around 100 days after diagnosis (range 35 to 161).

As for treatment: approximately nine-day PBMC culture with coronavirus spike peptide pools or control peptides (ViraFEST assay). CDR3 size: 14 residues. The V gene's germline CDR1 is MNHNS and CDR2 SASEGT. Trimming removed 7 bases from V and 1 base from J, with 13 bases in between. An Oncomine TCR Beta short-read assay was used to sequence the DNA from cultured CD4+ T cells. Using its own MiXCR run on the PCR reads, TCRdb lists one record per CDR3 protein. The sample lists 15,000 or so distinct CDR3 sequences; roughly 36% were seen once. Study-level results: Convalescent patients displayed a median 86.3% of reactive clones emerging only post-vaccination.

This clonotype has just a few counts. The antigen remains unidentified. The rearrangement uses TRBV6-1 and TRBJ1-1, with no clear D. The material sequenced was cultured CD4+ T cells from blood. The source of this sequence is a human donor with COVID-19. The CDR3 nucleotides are TGTGCCAGCAAGGTCGGGATCGCGAACACTGAAGCTTTCTTT. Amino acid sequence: CASKVGIANTEAFF.